What follows is one TCR beta chain and its context. Its cognate antigen is unknown. The record originates from a study of cytomegalovirus exposure and HLA in healthy donors. The V gene's germline CDR1 is DFQATT and CDR2 SNEGSKA (reference sequence). Trimming took 6 bases from V and 5 from J, leaving 8 bases between them. The CDR3 is 11 residues long. The study ran its PCR with 60 Vbeta and 13 Jbeta primers. Measured with immunoSEQ multiplex PCR; TCRdb has only the in-frame clones, and not every one. The sample includes approximately 190,000 clones, roughly 80% seen only once; the top ten take 2% to 3%. The study, taken as a whole, reports: In terms of immune exposure information, only CMV serostatus was available.

The sequence came from a woman between 45 and 60 years old in good health and CMV-seropositive. Sequenced sample: PBMCs. J is TRBJ2-1 and V is TRBV20-1; no reliable D call. The CDR3 DNA reads as TGCAGTGCCGCCACTAACAATGAGCAGTTCTTC. This gives the protein CSAATNNEQFF.